This TCR beta chain was sequenced during a study of breast tumors, draining lymph nodes, adjacent tissues. Study outcomes and limitations: Data only fit, rather than demonstrated, lymph node origin of most tumor T cells. Tumor TCR diversity was below lymph nodes but above nontumor tissue. Tumor and nontumor repertoires were significantly more similar in luminal-like than in basal-like breast cancer. Findings are consistent with lymph node origin and intratumoral expansion of most tumor T cells.

About this clonotype: Its antigen is as yet unknown.

TCRdb analysed the multiplex PCR reads with MiXCR anew, one entry per CDR3 protein. The table shows 20,000 or so distinct CDR3 sequences, with around two fifths occurring only once. CDR1 and CDR2 from the germline V gene are SQVTM and ANQGSEA. V lost 4 bases to trimming and J lost 6 bases, with 10 bases between them. This CDR3 is 13 amino acids long. This receptor was identified in a female donor with breast cancer. Some clones in this sample may be carry-over from other donors' samples. This sequence joins TRBV29-1 and TRBJ1-6; TRBD1 might be the D (6 bases). Sequences were obtained from breast tumor tissue. The CDR3 loop is CSVAQGINSPLHF. CDR3 coding DNA: TGCAGCGTTGCTCAGGGGATTAATTCACCCCTCCACTTT.